Listed here are 24 T cell receptor beta chains from one sample, sequenced in a study of a mutant IDH1 vaccine in newly diagnosed glioma. Described time point: week 5, during vaccination. Each vaccine dose was 300 ug of mutant IDH1 20-mer peptide, with topical imiquimod. Using immunoSEQ multiplex PCR, the repertoire was profiled, and TCRdb retains in-frame clones only, with some absent. The data contain approximately 10,000 clones, over 75% of them seen just once; the ten biggest clones take up about 5.9%. No cognate antigen is known for these TCRs. This specimen consisted of PBMCs, obtained from a glioma patient whose treatment included an IDH1 peptide vaccine. The receptors originated from a woman aged 35 to 49 with glioma. Some clones in this sample may be carry-over from other donors' samples.

The J gene is TRBJ2-6, the V gene TRBV19, with TRBD1 matching 9 bases. After removal of 9 bases from V and 2 bases from J, the junction contained 14 bases not matched to a gene. Germline-derived CDR1 and CDR2 are LNHDA and SQIVND (reference sequence). The CDR3 length is 18 residues. The CDR3 region has the DNA TGTGCCAGCGTTAAAGCGGGACAGGGAACAACTGGGGCCAACGTCCTGACTTTC. Protein: CASVKAGQGTTGANVLTF. Together with reference TRBV19 and TRBJ2-6, the CDR3 gives the full variable domain: DGGITQSPKYLFRKEGQNVTLSCEQNLNHDAMYWYRQDPGQGLRLIYYSQIVNDFQKGDIAEGYSVSREKKESFPLTVTSAQKNPTAFYLCASVKAGQGTTGANVLTFGAGSRLTVL.

The V call is TRBV5-1, the J call TRBJ2-7; TRBD1 matches at 9 bases. Trimming cost V 4 bases and J 7 bases; bases outside gene matches: 9. In germline, CDR1 is SGHRS, CDR2 YFSETQ. CDR3 length: 14 amino acids. Here the CDR3 reads CASSRDRDFGEQYF. The CDR3, as DNA: TGCGCCAGCAGCCGGGACAGGGACTTCGGAGAGCAGTACTTC.

The chain joins TRBV15 to TRBJ2-7; 9 bases match TRBD1. The germline gives CDR1 LNHNV, CDR2 YYDKDF (reference sequence). The trim removed 0 bases at V and 4 bases at J, leaving 1 base unmatched. The CDR3 is 14 amino acids. CDR3 loop: CATSREQGAYEQYF. The CDR3 DNA reads TGTGCCACCAGCAGAGAACAGGGGGCTTACGAGCAGTACTTC.

As DNA, the CDR3 is TGTGCCAGCAGTTTTGGGGTTAGGACCACTGAAGCTTTCTTT. Translating gives CASSFGVRTTEAFF. V usage is TRBV27 and J usage is TRBJ1-1; D remains unclear. The CDR3 runs to 14 residues. The germline V gene has CDR1 MNHEY and CDR2 SMNVEV (reference sequence). Trimming stripped 3 bases from V and 4 bases from J, with 12 bases between.

By share of the sample, this clone is medium-sized. The V call is TRBV29-1, the J call TRBJ1-1, with TRBD1 as a possible D gene (5 bases). CDR1 SQVTM and CDR2 ANQGSEA come from the germline V gene. The CDR3 has 10 residues. V lost 7 bases and J lost 7, with 10 bases in between. The CDR3 reads CSGGDSEAFF. The DNA of the CDR3 is TGCAGCGGGGGTGACAGTGAAGCTTTCTTT.

The gene calls are TRBV2 and TRBJ2-1; D possibly corresponds to TRBD2 (5 bases). The V end lost 2 bases, the J end lost 7 bases, and 12 bases lay between the germline ends. The CDR3 runs to 14 residues. Germline CDR1 is SNHLY and CDR2 is FYNNEI. The CDR3 loop is CASSESRSGNEQFF. CDR3 nucleotide sequence: TGTGCCAGCAGTGAAAGCAGGTCGGGGAATGAGCAGTTCTTC.

The CDR3 coding sequence is TGTGCCAGCAGTGAATCAGAACTAGGCCTGGGGGAGGGAGATACGCAGTATTTT. Protein sequence: CASSESELGLGEGDTQYF. The J gene is TRBJ2-3, the V gene TRBV25-1, with 7 bases that match TRBD2. Germline V gene lookup returns CDR1 MGHDK and CDR2 SYGVNS. V was pared by 1 base and J by 5 bases, with 15 bases of the junction left unmatched. The CDR3 sequence is 18 residues long.

The chain has TRBV19 and TRBJ2-7; TRBD2 aligns across 9 bases. With V trimmed by 4 bases and J by 6 bases, 4 bases remained unmatched. In germline, CDR1 is LNHDA, CDR2 SQIVND (reference sequence). The CDR3 length is 13 residues. DNA for the CDR3: TGTGCCAGTAGTAGGTTAGCGGGAGCCGAGCAGTACTTC. This codes for CASSRLAGAEQYF.

The chain employs TRBV7-2 and TRBJ1-1; D not resolved. Trimming left V 2 bases short and J 1 base short, with 8 bases between. The CDR3 loop spans 14 amino acids. From germline, CDR1 is SGHTA and CDR2 FQGNSA. CDR3 sequence: CASSLPAQNTEAFF. DNA of the CDR3: TGTGCCAGCAGCTTACCAGCACAGAACACTGAAGCTTTCTTT.

This chain links TRBV18 with TRBJ1-5; D is possibly TRBD1 (5 bases). This CDR3 has 15 amino acids. Germline values: CDR1 KGHSH, CDR2 LQKENI. The V gene lost 1 base and the J gene lost 0 bases, with 7 bases spanning the gap. The CDR3 here is CASSPQGSSNQPQHF. The DNA for the CDR3 is TGTGCCAGCTCACCACAGGGGAGTAGCAATCAGCCCCAGCATTTT.

The chain uses TRBV7-9 and TRBJ1-4; no clear D. CDR1 SEHNR and CDR2 FQNEAQ come from the germline V gene (reference sequence). The CDR3 is 13 amino acids. V dropped 6 bases and J dropped 2 bases, with 7 bases sitting between them. The CDR3 DNA reads TGTGCCAGCAGGGCAACTACTAATGAAAAACTGTTTTTT. Translating gives CASRATTNEKLFF.

V usage is TRBV6-1 and J usage is TRBJ1-5, with D possibly being TRBD1 (6 bases). This CDR3 comprises 14 residues. Trimming stripped 3 bases from V and 7 bases from J, with 13 bases between. Germline-derived CDR1 and CDR2 are MNHNS and SASEGT. CDR3 in amino acids: CASSDWGLRQPQHF. The CDR3 coding sequence is TGTGCCAGCAGTGATTGGGGGCTGAGGCAGCCCCAGCATTTT.

The chain links TRBV10-1 to TRBJ1-1; 7 positions match TRBD1. This CDR3 is built from 16 residues. Trimming removed 3 bases from V and 0 bases from J; junction bases left unmatched: 7. CDR1 is WNHNN, CDR2 SYGVQD, per germline (reference sequence). The CDR3, as DNA: TGCGCCAGCAGTGATAGCCGGACAGGAATGAACACTGAAGCTTTCTTT. Its protein product is CASSDSRTGMNTEAFF.

This chain joins TRBV19 and TRBJ2-1; D gene unclear. The germline V and J ends were trimmed by 4 bases and 8 bases, with 12 bases remaining between them. The CDR3 runs to 13 residues. From germline, CDR1 is LNHDA and CDR2 SQIVND (reference sequence). This CDR3 is CASSTNIEHEQFF. The CDR3 DNA reads as TGTGCCAGTAGTACAAACATTGAGCATGAGCAGTTCTTC.

The chain couples TRBV30 to TRBJ1-2, with D hard to call. Trimming removed 1 base at V and 0 bases at J, with 18 bases between. This CDR3 contains 17 residues. Per germline, CDR1 GTSNPN and CDR2 SVGIG (reference sequence). Here the CDR3 DNA reads TGTGCCTGGAGTGGCCATTTCATCGAGAGAGCTAACTATGGCTACACCTTC. As protein: CAWSGHFIERANYGYTF.

The sample holds a few counts of this clone. The CDR3 sequence: CSVVRPVAEAFF. The CDR3 DNA reads TGCAGCGTTGTCCGACCCGTAGCTGAAGCTTTCTTT. The chain has TRBV29-1 and TRBJ1-1; no firm D call. The CDR3 is 12 residues long. The germline gives CDR1 SQVTM, CDR2 ANQGSEA. The V gene lost 4 bases and the J gene lost 6 bases, with 12 bases spanning the gap.

There are a few counts of this clone. This sequence joins TRBV4-1 and TRBJ1-5; 11 positions agree with TRBD1. Germline lookup yields CDR1 MGHRA and CDR2 YSYEKL. V was clipped by 1 base and J by 8 bases; unmatched bases: 7. The CDR3 has 16 amino acids. The CDR3 loop is CASSQGGQGEWEPQHF. CDR3 sequence (DNA): TGCGCCAGCAGCCAAGGGGGACAGGGGGAGTGGGAGCCCCAGCATTTT.

The V gene is TRBV28, the J gene TRBJ2-4, with D possibly being TRBD2 (6 bases). Germline V lookup: CDR1 MDHEN, CDR2 SYDVKM. The V and J ends lost 4 bases and 0 bases respectively, with 13 bases between them. This CDR3 contains 16 residues. CDR3 coding DNA: TGTGCCAGCAGTTCGCCCCCGGGACTAGCCAAAAACATTCAGTACTTC. It specifies CASSSPPGLAKNIQYF.

The genes are TRBV5-5 and TRBJ1-2; no definite D call. This CDR3 is built from 14 residues. Germline CDR1 SGHKS, CDR2 YYEKEE (reference sequence). Trimming removed 2 bases at V and 0 bases at J, with 8 bases between. In nucleotides, the CDR3 is TGTGCCAGCAGCTTAGGACGGCCTAACTATGGCTACACCTTC. This encodes CASSLGRPNYGYTF.

The table lists this clone with a count of one. The chain couples TRBV19 to TRBJ2-2, with 9 nucleotides matching TRBD2. V lost 10 bases, J lost 1 base, and 10 bases stayed unmatched. The CDR3 consists of 16 residues. The germline V gene has CDR1 LNHDA and CDR2 SQIVND (reference sequence). In DNA, the CDR3 is TGTGCCACTAGGGAGAGCGGGAGGAAGAACACCGGGGAGCTGTTTTTT. This codes for CATRESGRKNTGELFF. Drawing the rest from reference TRBV19 and TRBJ2-2, the complete variable domain is DGGITQSPKYLFRKEGQNVTLSCEQNLNHDAMYWYRQDPGQGLRLIYYSQIVNDFQKGDIAEGYSVSREKKESFPLTVTSAQKNPTAFYLCATRESGRKNTGELFFGEGSRLTVL.

V is TRBV28 and J is TRBJ1-1; perhaps TRBD1 as D (5 bases). Trimming left V 6 bases short and J 5 bases short, with 10 bases between. Per germline, CDR1 MDHEN and CDR2 SYDVKM. This CDR3 spans 12 amino acids. CDR3 sequence reads: CASRYQGTEAFF. In DNA, the CDR3 is TGTGCCAGCAGATACCAGGGAACTGAAGCTTTCTTT.

V is TRBV10-3 and J is TRBJ1-1; D not certain. The germline gives CDR1 ENHRY, CDR2 SYGVKD. Deletions cut 5 bases from V and 8 bases from J, with 15 bases between. The CDR3 runs to 13 residues. The CDR3 loop reads CAISSDGEDEAFF. DNA of the CDR3: TGTGCCATCAGTTCAGACGGGGAAGACGAAGCTTTCTTT.

As DNA, the CDR3 is TGTGCCAGCAGTTATGAGCCAGGGGGCTATGGCTACACCTTC. Its translation: CASSYEPGGYGYTF. The V gene is TRBV27, the J gene TRBJ1-2, with 7 bases matching TRBD1. The V gene's germline CDR1 is MNHEY and CDR2 SMNVEV (reference sequence). CDR3 length: 14 residues. Trimming removed 4 bases from V and 4 bases from J; junction bases left unmatched: 6.

The genes are TRBV18 and TRBJ2-2, with D perhaps given as TRBD1 or TRBD2 (6 bases each). CDR3 length equals 14 residues. Germline CDR1 reads KGHSH; CDR2 reads LQKENI. V shed 6 bases and J shed 4 bases, with 12 bases lying between them. Here the CDR3 reads CASSGWGATGELFF. CDR3 DNA: TGTGCCAGCTCCGGATGGGGGGCCACCGGGGAGCTGTTTTTT.